The next 2 T cell receptor beta chains were all read from a single sample in a study of a mutant IDH1 vaccine in newly diagnosed glioma. Time point: baseline, week 1 (first vaccination visit). Indicated treatment: pre-vaccination baseline after standard-of-care therapy. The repertoire was sequenced with immunoSEQ multiplex PCR; TCRdb's copy has only in-frame clones and lacks some. Of tens of thousands of clones listed, approximately 78% were seen once; the top ten hold around 21%. This specimen consisted of PBMCs, obtained from a glioma patient treated with radiotherapy, temozolomide or both. These receptors were collected from a man younger than 30 with glioma.

This clone rates as medium-sized. The chain recombines TRBV4-3 with TRBJ1-1; no definite D call. CDR3 size: 15 residues. Trimming removed 3 bases from V and 1 base from J, with 12 bases in between. Germline CDR1 is LGHNA and CDR2 is YSLEER. The CDR3 bases are TGCGCCAGCAGCCAGTCGGCGTTGGAGAACACTGAAGCTTTCTTT. Its translation: CASSQSALENTEAFF.

V and J are TRBV7-2 and TRBJ2-1; D call uncertain. V dropped 5 bases and J dropped 0 bases, with 11 bases sitting between them. The CDR3 runs 15 residues. Germline CDR1 SGHTA, CDR2 FQGNSA. The CDR3 protein is CASSVTDSSYNEQFF. The DNA of the CDR3 is TGTGCCAGCAGCGTAACTGATAGCTCCTACAATGAGCAGTTCTTC.